Below are 20 T cell receptor beta chains sequenced from a single sample in a study of shared clonotypes between healthy human individuals. TCRdb's copy holds only in-frame clones and misses some; the assay was immunoSEQ multiplex PCR. This table has more than 2 million clones, around 93% appearing once. Naivety among CD8 cells was defined by CD45RO negativity and positive CCR7 selection, thereby excluding terminally differentiated effector memory CD45RA+ cells. Sequences were obtained from naive CD8+ T cells from PBMCs. These receptors originate from a man aged 18 to 35 in good health. Some clones in this sample may be carry-over from other donors' samples.

The rearrangement joins TRBV18 to TRBJ2-1, with a possible D match to TRBD1 (5 bases). Deletions cut 1 base from V and 0 bases from J, with 13 bases between. The germline CDR1 and CDR2 sequences are KGHSH and LQKENI. The CDR3 has 17 amino acids. Written as DNA, the CDR3 is TGTGCCAGCTCACCACTCTACGAAAGGGGCTCCTACAATGAGCAGTTCTTC. Its translation: CASSPLYERGSYNEQFF.

In the case of this clone: Within the sample, other DNA sequences also encode this same CDR3. The genes are TRBV9 and TRBJ2-7, with D possibly TRBD1 on 7 matching bases. The V end was cut by 0 bases, the J end by 2 bases, with 12 bases between. CDR3 length: 15 residues. Germline-derived CDR1 and CDR2 are SGDLS and YYNGEE. The CDR3 loop reads CASSVGAGGPYEQYF. CDR3 DNA sequence: TGTGCCAGCAGCGTAGGGGCAGGGGGGCCCTACGAGCAGTACTTC.

For this clone: Other nucleotide sequences from this sample produce the same CDR3. The CDR3 here is CASSVDGYEQYF. DNA for the CDR3: TGTGCCAGCAGCGTAGACGGTTACGAGCAGTACTTC. The V and J genes are TRBV9 and TRBJ2-7; no definite D call. The germline V and J ends were trimmed by 0 bases and 4 bases, with 5 bases remaining between them. CDR1 and CDR2 (germline): SGDLS, YYNGEE. CDR3 length equals 12 residues.

This clone turned up a few times. The chain couples TRBV28 to TRBJ1-1, with D possibly being TRBD1 (6 bases). CDR3 length equals 14 residues. Germline loops: CDR1 MDHEN, CDR2 SYDVKM. The V and J ends lost 5 bases and 4 bases respectively, with 14 bases between them. The CDR3 region is CASSQGRGGTEAFF. The CDR3 coding sequence is TGTGCCAGCAGTCAGGGGAGAGGGGGCACTGAAGCTTTCTTT.

The V gene is TRBV7-3, the J gene TRBJ2-7, with 8 bases that match TRBD2. J was trimmed by 3 bases and V by 0 bases; bases with no gene match: 4. Germline CDR1 and CDR2: SGHTA and FQGTGA. This CDR3 contains 15 residues. CDR3 DNA: TGTGCCAGCAGCTTAACGCCGGGACTAGTCTACGAGCAGTACTTC. Translated, it gives CASSLTPGLVYEQYF.

This clone was seen once. This sequence joins TRBV19 and TRBJ1-2, with D uncertain. This CDR3 is 16 amino acids long. V shed 4 bases and J shed 3 bases, with 18 bases lying between them. The germline V gene has CDR1 LNHDA and CDR2 SQIVND (reference sequence). CDR3 sequence: CASSRAGNPTYYGYTF. For the CDR3, the DNA is TGTGCCAGTAGTAGAGCGGGGAACCCAACCTACTATGGCTACACCTTC.

V and J are TRBV15 and TRBJ2-7; D remains ambiguous. V gave up 5 bases and J gave up 2 bases, with 13 bases separating them. Looked up from germline, CDR1 is LNHNV and CDR2 is YYDKDF (reference sequence). The CDR3 sequence is 14 residues long. CDR3 in DNA: TGTGCCACCAGCTTCAGCATCGGCACCTACGAGCAGTACTTC. This sequence encodes CATSFSIGTYEQYF.

V usage is TRBV6-1 and J usage is TRBJ2-7, with D tentatively TRBD2 (5 bases). Trimming pared 6 bases from V and 3 bases from J, leaving 15 bases between. This CDR3 spans 14 amino acids. The germline gives CDR1 MNHNS, CDR2 SASEGT. The CDR3 sequence: CASSPRGIFYEQYF. The DNA of the CDR3 is TGTGCCAGCAGCCCACGGGGAATCTTCTACGAGCAGTACTTC.

This sequence joins TRBV28 and TRBJ1-3; D gene uncertain. Trimming took 5 bases from V and 0 from J, leaving 14 bases between them. Germline V gene data show CDR1 as MDHEN and CDR2 as SYDVKM. The CDR3 is 16 residues long. The CDR3 DNA is TGTGCCAGCAGTACCCGAGGGAGCGCCTCTGGAAACACCATATATTTT. Translating it yields CASSTRGSASGNTIYF.

A remark on this clone: Other DNA sequences of this sample code for an identical CDR3. This chain links TRBV5-5 with TRBJ2-7; possible D gene TRBD2, 5 bases. This CDR3 is 12 amino acids long. Per the germline V gene, CDR1 is SGHKS and CDR2 is YYEKEE (reference sequence). V shed 4 bases and J shed 2 bases, with 7 bases lying between them. The CDR3 DNA sequence: TGTGCCAGCAGCCCCGGGACCTACGAGCAGTACTTC. Amino acid sequence: CASSPGTYEQYF.

The chain recombines TRBV19 with TRBJ1-2; 12 bases agree with TRBD1. V was pared by 5 bases and J by 7 bases, with 8 bases of the junction left unmatched. Germline V gene data show CDR1 as LNHDA and CDR2 as SQIVND (reference sequence). There are 15 residues in the CDR3. The CDR3 here is CASSLTGQGARGYTF. The DNA for the CDR3 is TGTGCCAGTAGTCTCACGGGACAGGGGGCGCGTGGCTACACCTTC. Drawing the rest from reference TRBV19 and TRBJ1-2, the complete variable domain is DGGITQSPKYLFRKEGQNVTLSCEQNLNHDAMYWYRQDPGQGLRLIYYSQIVNDFQKGDIAEGYSVSREKKESFPLTVTSAQKNPTAFYLCASSLTGQGARGYTFGSGTRLTVV.

The gene calls are TRBV30 and TRBJ2-3; D gene unclear. The CDR3 contains 14 residues. Trimming stripped 0 bases from V and 3 bases from J, with 10 bases between. The germline CDR1 and CDR2 sequences are GTSNPN and SVGIG (reference sequence). The CDR3: CAWSVLTPTDTQYF. In DNA, the CDR3 is TGTGCCTGGAGTGTATTGACACCAACAGATACGCAGTATTTT. The variable domain in full, completed from reference TRBV30 and TRBJ2-3, reads SQTIHQWPATLVQPVGSPLSLECTVEGTSNPNLYWYRQAAGRGLQLLFYSVGIGQISSEVPQNLSASRPQDRQFILSSKKLLLSDSGFYLCAWSVLTPTDTQYFGPGTRLTVL.

The chain has TRBV7-2 and TRBJ2-7, with 7 bases matching TRBD1. Losses at the gene ends were 3 bases for V and 4 bases for J; bases not matched to a gene: 6. CDR1 and CDR2 from the germline V gene are SGHTA and FQGNSA. The CDR3 totals 14 residues. CDR3 sequence: CASSFPRGKYEQYF. CDR3 DNA: TGTGCCAGCAGCTTCCCCAGGGGGAAATACGAGCAGTACTTC. Variable domain in full (rest from reference TRBV7-2 and TRBJ2-7): GAGVSQSPSNKVTEKGKDVELRCDPISGHTALYWYRQSLGQGLEFLIYFQGNSAPDKSGLPSDRFSAERTGGSVSTLTIQRTQQEDSAVYLCASSFPRGKYEQYFGPGTRLTVT.

The J gene is TRBJ2-3, the V gene TRBV5-1; weak D call: TRBD1 (5 bases). Trimming left V 0 bases short and J 3 bases short, with 14 bases between. The CDR3 is 16 amino acids. CDR1 SGHRS and CDR2 YFSETQ come from the germline V gene. The CDR3 loop is CASSLAGKEWTDTQYF. CDR3 DNA sequence: TGCGCCAGCAGCTTGGCAGGGAAGGAATGGACAGATACGCAGTATTTT.

On this clone: Other DNA variants within this sample encode the same CDR3. V is TRBV7-9 and J is TRBJ2-6, with D hard to call. The CDR3 sequence is 15 residues long. V lost 5 bases, J lost 0 bases, and 8 bases lay in between. The germline V gene has CDR1 SEHNR and CDR2 FQNEAQ (reference sequence). The CDR3 spells CASSPRSSGANVLTF. The CDR3 DNA reads TGTGCCAGCAGCCCTCGCAGCTCTGGGGCCAACGTCCTGACTTTC.

The chain has TRBV18 and TRBJ2-3; D remains unclear. The ends were cut back, 4 bases at V and 2 bases at J, with 10 bases in the middle. The germline V gene has CDR1 KGHSH and CDR2 LQKENI. This CDR3 spans 14 amino acids. This CDR3 reads CASSRPGLTDTQYF. CDR3 nucleotide sequence: TGTGCCAGCTCACGACCCGGGCTCACAGATACGCAGTATTTT.

The chain recombines TRBV9 with TRBJ2-4; TRBD2 agrees at 7 bases. Germline trimming cut 3 bases from V and 2 bases from J; bases unmatched to any gene: 8. Germline assignment: CDR1 SGDLS and CDR2 YYNGEE. This CDR3 has 16 residues. CDR3 DNA sequence: TGTGCCAGCAGCGCCGGAGGGACTACCACCAAAAACATTCAGTACTTC. Protein product: CASSAGGTTTKNIQYF.

The sample holds one count of this clone. The V gene is TRBV27, the J gene TRBJ2-7, with a tentative D call TRBD1 (5 bases). The CDR3 has 15 residues. V lost 2 bases and J lost 3, with 14 bases in between. Per the germline V gene, CDR1 is MNHEY and CDR2 is SMNVEV (reference sequence). The CDR3: CASSLVGSRDYEQYF. DNA for the CDR3: TGTGCCAGCAGTTTAGTCGGCAGCAGGGACTACGAGCAGTACTTC.

This chain links TRBV27 with TRBJ2-5; D possibly matches TRBD1 or TRBD2 (5 bases each). The CDR3 spans 17 residues. Trimming left V 3 bases short and J 1 base short, with 18 bases between. Looked up from germline, CDR1 is MNHEY and CDR2 is SMNVEV (reference sequence). In DNA, the CDR3 is TGTGCCAGCAGTTTTGCCGGGACCTTTACCGCCCAAGAGACCCAGTACTTC. This encodes CASSFAGTFTAQETQYF.

This chain links TRBV7-9 with TRBJ2-2, with 9 bases identical to TRBD1. V was clipped by 6 bases and J by 7 bases; unmatched bases: 9. CDR1 and CDR2 (germline): SEHNR, FQNEAQ (reference sequence). This CDR3 contains 15 residues. Here the CDR3 reads CASRPGTGLFGELFF. The CDR3, as DNA: TGTGCCAGCAGACCCGGGACAGGGTTATTCGGGGAGCTGTTTTTT.